Listed here are 8 T cell receptor beta chains from one sample, sequenced in a study of blood T cell repertoires in COVID-19. This table comes from immunoSEQ multiplex PCR, and its TCRdb copy is limited to in-frame clones, with some not included. The sample includes 110,000 to 150,000 clones, 65% to 80% seen only once; the top ten take about 1.8%. The sample was peripheral blood. The receptors stem from a woman aged 60-70 years with acute or convalescent COVID-19.

This rearrangement joins TRBV14 to TRBJ2-2; tentative D call: TRBD2 (5 bases). The CDR3 runs 15 residues. Germline-derived CDR1 and CDR2 are SGHDN and FVKESK. V lost 5 bases and J lost 5, with 15 bases in between. The CDR3 sequence is CASSKYAGVTGELFF. The CDR3 bases are TGTGCCAGCAGCAAGTACGCCGGGGTAACCGGGGAGCTGTTTTTT. The whole variable domain, remainder taken from reference TRBV14 and TRBJ2-2, is EAGVTQFPSHSVIEKGQTVTLRCDPISGHDNLYWYRRVMGKEIKFLLHFVKESKQDESGMPNNRFLAERTGGTYSTLKVQPAELEDSGVYFCASSKYAGVTGELFFGEGSRLTVL.

This rearrangement joins TRBV9 to TRBJ2-1; 8 bases are shared with TRBD2. Germline CDR1 is SGDLS and CDR2 is YYNGEE. After removal of 4 bases from V and 5 bases from J, the junction contained 11 bases not matched to a gene. The CDR3 loop spans 16 amino acids. DNA of the CDR3: TGTGCCAGCAGCCCAAACAGCGGGAGTATCAACAATGAGCAGTTCTTC. Its translation: CASSPNSGSINNEQFF.

V gene TRBV28 combines with J gene TRBJ2-2, with 8 bases fitting TRBD2. Losses at the gene ends were 5 bases for V and 8 bases for J; bases not matched to a gene: 10. CDR3 length: 15 amino acids. Germline V CDR1 and CDR2: MDHEN, SYDVKM. CDR3 sequence: CASSASGSLGGELFF. CDR3 DNA: TGTGCCAGCAGTGCTAGCGGGTCCCTCGGGGGGGAGCTGTTTTTT.

The CDR3 nucleotides are TGTGCCAGCTCTGGACTAGCGGACAATGAGCAGTTCTTC. Translation: CASSGLADNEQFF. The gene calls are TRBV18 and TRBJ2-1; 10 bases match TRBD2. Unmatched junction bases numbered 1, after V lost 6 bases and J lost 5 bases. The CDR3 runs to 13 residues. From germline, CDR1 is KGHSH and CDR2 LQKENI.

This rearrangement joins TRBV11-2 to TRBJ2-1; 7 bases fit TRBD2. J lost 2 bases, V lost 1 base, and 2 bases had no gene match. The CDR3 spans 15 residues. CDR1 SGHAT and CDR2 FQNNGV come from the germline V gene. For the CDR3, the DNA is TGTGCCAGCAGCTTAGGCGGACTAGCCTACAATGAGCAGTTCTTC. Protein: CASSLGGLAYNEQFF. The full variable domain, in which reference TRBV11-2 and TRBJ2-1 provide the parts outside the CDR3, is EAGVAQSPRYKIIEKRQSVAFWCNPISGHATLYWYQQILGQGPKLLIQFQNNGVVDDSQLPKDRFSAERLKGVDSTLKIQPAKLEDSAVYLCASSLGGLAYNEQFFGPGTRLTVL.

This chain uses TRBV18 with TRBJ2-3; D ambiguous. V shed 1 base and J shed 3 bases, with 8 bases lying between them. The CDR3 spans 14 residues. Germline CDR1 KGHSH, CDR2 LQKENI. This CDR3 reads CASSPRLATDTQYF. The CDR3 nucleotides read TGTGCCAGCTCACCACGTTTGGCTACAGATACGCAGTATTTT.

The J gene is TRBJ1-4, the V gene TRBV7-2; maybe TRBD1 (5 bases). The CDR3 runs 15 residues. Germline-derived CDR1 and CDR2 are SGHTA and FQGNSA. Trimming removed 3 bases at V and 7 bases at J, with 15 bases between. Written as DNA, the CDR3 is TGTGCCAGCAGCTTCCGTAAGGGGCCGGGTGAAAAACTGTTTTTT. Protein: CASSFRKGPGEKLFF.

The chain carries TRBV19 and TRBJ2-3; 9 bases match TRBD1. Germline CDR1 and CDR2: LNHDA and SQIVND (reference sequence). The junction had 6 bases not matched to a gene; V was cut back by 5 bases and J by 6 bases. This CDR3 is built from 14 residues. The CDR3 region has the DNA TGTGCCAGTAGTTTCGGGACAGGGCATGATACGCAGTATTTT. It codes for CASSFGTGHDTQYF.